These 17 T cell receptor beta chains were sequenced from one sample in a study of T cells in Graves' hyperthyroidism and ophthalmopathy. The CDR3 regions of TCR beta were amplified from RNA transcripts. Using the HTBI primer set, a first-round RT-PCR was run on the TCR CDR3. Each CDR3 protein gets one entry after TCRdb re-called the multiplex PCR reads with MiXCR. This table holds over 450,000 distinct CDR3 sequences, 17% found once. Sequencing used blood. These receptors were collected from a woman younger than 30 with Graves' ophthalmopathy.

This clonotype was found many times. The chain employs TRBV27 and TRBJ1-5; D gene ambiguous. Germline V lookup: CDR1 MNHEY, CDR2 SMNVEV (reference sequence). The CDR3 totals 15 residues. V gave up 3 bases and J gave up 3 bases, with 12 bases separating them. CDR3 nucleotide sequence: TGTGCCAGCAGTTTGGCGGGTGGTGACAATCAGCCCCAGCATTTT. Its protein product is CASSLAGGDNQPQHF.

Comments on this clonotype: Possible read error: a much larger clone is one base away. CDR3 nucleotide sequence: TGTGCCAGCAGCTATACCACAGATACGCAGTATTTT. This codes for CASSYTTDTQYF. J is TRBJ2-3 and V is TRBV7-9; no reliable D call. V was pared by 4 bases and J by 2 bases, with 4 bases between. Germline values: CDR1 SEHNR, CDR2 FQNEAQ (reference sequence). The CDR3 totals 12 residues.

The chain recombines TRBV10-3 with TRBJ2-5; 7 positions agree with TRBD1. The CDR3 is 15 residues long. CDR1 and CDR2 (germline): ENHRY, SYGVKD. The V segment lost 4 bases and the J segment 3 bases; nucleotides outside the gene matches: 8. The CDR3, as DNA: TGTGCCATCAGTGGGACAAGCGGACAGGAAGAGACCCAGTACTTC. Protein product: CAISGTSGQEETQYF.

This clonotype was seen a few times. The chain carries TRBV15 and TRBJ2-4; 11 bases align to TRBD2. The CDR3 contains 16 residues. V shed 1 base and J 3 bases; nucleotides not matched to a gene: 2. In germline, CDR1 is LNHNV, CDR2 YYDKDF (reference sequence). CDR3: CATSRVSGGGKNIQYF. CDR3 nucleotide sequence: TGTGCCACCAGCAGAGTTAGCGGGGGGGGCAAAAACATTCAGTACTTC.

The chain recombines TRBV7-8 with TRBJ2-6, with 10 bases aligning to TRBD2. V shed 3 bases and J 8 bases; nucleotides not matched to a gene: 4. The CDR3 runs 15 residues. Looked up from germline, CDR1 is SGHVS and CDR2 is FQNEAQ. CDR3 region: CASSLSSGGTNVLTF. The CDR3 DNA follows: TGTGCCAGCAGCTTGAGTAGCGGGGGGACCAACGTCCTGACTTTC.

This clonotype has ten or more counts. J is TRBJ2-5 and V is TRBV28; the D is unclear. The germline V gene encodes CDR1 MDHEN and CDR2 SYDVKM. With 6 bases removed from V and 3 bases from J, the gap between germline ends came to 14 bases. The CDR3 has 14 amino acids. CDR3 in DNA: TGTGCCAGCAGCCCGTCCCTAGGGAAAGAGACCCAGTACTTC. Translated, it gives CASSPSLGKETQYF.

The V gene is TRBV28, the J gene TRBJ2-1; TRBD2 aligns across 7 bases. This CDR3 spans 15 amino acids. Trimming at V came to 2 bases and at J to 9 bases, leaving 10 bases not matched to a gene. Germline V gives CDR1 MDHEN, CDR2 SYDVKM. The CDR3 protein is CASSLRETSTAEQFF. The DNA for the CDR3 is TGTGCCAGCAGTTTACGTGAGACTAGCACGGCTGAGCAGTTCTTC.

With respect to this clonotype: One end of the junction does not line up with germline, which may come from a read error. This sequence joins TRBV13 and TRBJ1-5; 7 bases map to TRBD1. Germline assignment: CDR1 PRHDT and CDR2 FYEKMQ (reference sequence). The CDR3 runs to 15 residues. The DNA for the CDR3 is TGTGCCAGCAGTTGGGGGCGAGGGGGCAATCAGCCCCGGCATTTT. This gives the protein CASSWGRGGNQPRHF.

This clonotype was detected ten times or more. The gene calls are TRBV30 and TRBJ2-7; 9 bases are shared with TRBD1. The CDR3 extends over 12 amino acids. Germline CDR1 reads GTSNPN; CDR2 reads SVGIG (reference sequence). Trimming cost V 5 bases and J 6 bases; bases outside gene matches: 5. CDR3 residues: CAWWTGVSEQYF. CDR3 DNA: TGTGCCTGGTGGACAGGGGTGTCCGAGCAGTACTTC.

This clonotype was found a few times. The chain carries TRBV7-2 and TRBJ2-1; 11 nucleotides align to TRBD1. The CDR3 totals 17 residues. CDR1 and CDR2 (germline): SGHTA, FQGNSA. J was trimmed by 3 bases and V by 2 bases; bases with no gene match: 6. This chain's CDR3 is CASSLKWTGGLYNEQFF. Written as DNA, the CDR3 is TGTGCCAGCAGCTTAAAGTGGACAGGGGGCCTCTACAATGAGCAGTTCTTC. Supplemented by reference TRBV7-2 and TRBJ2-1, the full variable domain reads GAGVSQSPSNKVTEKGKDVELRCDPISGHTALYWYRQSLGQGLEFLIYFQGNSAPDKSGLPSDRFSAERTGGSVSTLTIQRTQQEDSAVYLCASSLKWTGGLYNEQFFGPGTRLTVL.

The chain joins TRBV7-3 to TRBJ1-1; 12 positions agree with TRBD1. The CDR3 is 17 residues long. V lost 6 bases to trimming and J lost 6 bases; unmatched junction nucleotides: 14. From germline, CDR1 is SGHTA and CDR2 FQGTGA. The CDR3 is CASRSGTGGWRGSEAFF. For the CDR3, the DNA is TGTGCCAGCAGATCCGGGACAGGGGGCTGGAGAGGATCTGAAGCTTTCTTT.

At least ten counts were recorded for this clonotype. This chain links TRBV11-2 with TRBJ1-1, with D possibly TRBD1 on 6 matching bases. Germline V gene sequence: CDR1 SGHAT, CDR2 FQNNGV. The CDR3 contains 15 residues. Deletions cut 0 bases from V and 1 base from J, with 9 bases between. The CDR3 protein is CASSLEGGANTEAFF. The CDR3 nucleotides are TGTGCCAGCAGCTTAGAAGGGGGTGCGAACACTGAAGCTTTCTTT.

V gene TRBV5-5 combines with J gene TRBJ1-1; perhaps TRBD1 as D (5 bases). Germline-derived CDR1 and CDR2 are SGHKS and YYEKEE (reference sequence). V lost 4 bases to trimming and J lost 11 bases, with 12 bases between them. The CDR3 is made up of 11 amino acids. This CDR3 reads CASSGGGWAFF. DNA of the CDR3: TGTGCCAGCAGCGGGGGTGGCTGGGCTTTCTTT.

This clonotype was seen a few times. The chain links TRBV20-1 to TRBJ1-5; no definite D call. V was trimmed by 0 bases and J by 2 bases, leaving 11 bases between them. The CDR3 has 15 amino acids. Per germline, CDR1 DFQATT and CDR2 SNEGSKA (reference sequence). In nucleotides, the CDR3 is TGCAGTGCTAGAGATGAGGTGAGGGGCAATCAGCCCCAGCATTTT. Translated, it gives CSARDEVRGNQPQHF.

This clonotype was counted at least ten times. V gene TRBV30 combines with J gene TRBJ1-2; D is ambiguous. Germline values: CDR1 GTSNPN, CDR2 SVGIG (reference sequence). V was clipped by 0 bases and J by 2 bases, with 7 bases between them. The length of the CDR3 is 13 residues. The CDR3 DNA reads as TGTGCCTGGAGTGTTACGATAAACTATGGCTACACCTTC. Encoded protein: CAWSVTINYGYTF.

The chain combines TRBV19 with TRBJ1-6; the D is unclear. CDR3 length: 14 residues. Germline V CDR1 and CDR2: LNHDA, SQIVND (reference sequence). V lost 6 bases and J lost 7, with 13 bases in between. This CDR3 reads CASRSAPPNSPLHF. The DNA for the CDR3 is TGTGCCAGTAGATCGGCACCCCCAAATTCACCCCTCCACTTT.

This chain connects TRBV5-1 to TRBJ1-1; D is perhaps TRBD1 (5 bases). The CDR3 is made up of 14 amino acids. Trimming pared 5 bases from V and 7 bases from J, leaving 18 bases between. Looked up from germline, CDR1 is SGHRS and CDR2 is YFSETQ. Here the CDR3 DNA reads TGCGCCAGCAGAGGCGAGGGGCTCGTTAATGAAGCTTTCTTT. Translated: CASRGEGLVNEAFF.